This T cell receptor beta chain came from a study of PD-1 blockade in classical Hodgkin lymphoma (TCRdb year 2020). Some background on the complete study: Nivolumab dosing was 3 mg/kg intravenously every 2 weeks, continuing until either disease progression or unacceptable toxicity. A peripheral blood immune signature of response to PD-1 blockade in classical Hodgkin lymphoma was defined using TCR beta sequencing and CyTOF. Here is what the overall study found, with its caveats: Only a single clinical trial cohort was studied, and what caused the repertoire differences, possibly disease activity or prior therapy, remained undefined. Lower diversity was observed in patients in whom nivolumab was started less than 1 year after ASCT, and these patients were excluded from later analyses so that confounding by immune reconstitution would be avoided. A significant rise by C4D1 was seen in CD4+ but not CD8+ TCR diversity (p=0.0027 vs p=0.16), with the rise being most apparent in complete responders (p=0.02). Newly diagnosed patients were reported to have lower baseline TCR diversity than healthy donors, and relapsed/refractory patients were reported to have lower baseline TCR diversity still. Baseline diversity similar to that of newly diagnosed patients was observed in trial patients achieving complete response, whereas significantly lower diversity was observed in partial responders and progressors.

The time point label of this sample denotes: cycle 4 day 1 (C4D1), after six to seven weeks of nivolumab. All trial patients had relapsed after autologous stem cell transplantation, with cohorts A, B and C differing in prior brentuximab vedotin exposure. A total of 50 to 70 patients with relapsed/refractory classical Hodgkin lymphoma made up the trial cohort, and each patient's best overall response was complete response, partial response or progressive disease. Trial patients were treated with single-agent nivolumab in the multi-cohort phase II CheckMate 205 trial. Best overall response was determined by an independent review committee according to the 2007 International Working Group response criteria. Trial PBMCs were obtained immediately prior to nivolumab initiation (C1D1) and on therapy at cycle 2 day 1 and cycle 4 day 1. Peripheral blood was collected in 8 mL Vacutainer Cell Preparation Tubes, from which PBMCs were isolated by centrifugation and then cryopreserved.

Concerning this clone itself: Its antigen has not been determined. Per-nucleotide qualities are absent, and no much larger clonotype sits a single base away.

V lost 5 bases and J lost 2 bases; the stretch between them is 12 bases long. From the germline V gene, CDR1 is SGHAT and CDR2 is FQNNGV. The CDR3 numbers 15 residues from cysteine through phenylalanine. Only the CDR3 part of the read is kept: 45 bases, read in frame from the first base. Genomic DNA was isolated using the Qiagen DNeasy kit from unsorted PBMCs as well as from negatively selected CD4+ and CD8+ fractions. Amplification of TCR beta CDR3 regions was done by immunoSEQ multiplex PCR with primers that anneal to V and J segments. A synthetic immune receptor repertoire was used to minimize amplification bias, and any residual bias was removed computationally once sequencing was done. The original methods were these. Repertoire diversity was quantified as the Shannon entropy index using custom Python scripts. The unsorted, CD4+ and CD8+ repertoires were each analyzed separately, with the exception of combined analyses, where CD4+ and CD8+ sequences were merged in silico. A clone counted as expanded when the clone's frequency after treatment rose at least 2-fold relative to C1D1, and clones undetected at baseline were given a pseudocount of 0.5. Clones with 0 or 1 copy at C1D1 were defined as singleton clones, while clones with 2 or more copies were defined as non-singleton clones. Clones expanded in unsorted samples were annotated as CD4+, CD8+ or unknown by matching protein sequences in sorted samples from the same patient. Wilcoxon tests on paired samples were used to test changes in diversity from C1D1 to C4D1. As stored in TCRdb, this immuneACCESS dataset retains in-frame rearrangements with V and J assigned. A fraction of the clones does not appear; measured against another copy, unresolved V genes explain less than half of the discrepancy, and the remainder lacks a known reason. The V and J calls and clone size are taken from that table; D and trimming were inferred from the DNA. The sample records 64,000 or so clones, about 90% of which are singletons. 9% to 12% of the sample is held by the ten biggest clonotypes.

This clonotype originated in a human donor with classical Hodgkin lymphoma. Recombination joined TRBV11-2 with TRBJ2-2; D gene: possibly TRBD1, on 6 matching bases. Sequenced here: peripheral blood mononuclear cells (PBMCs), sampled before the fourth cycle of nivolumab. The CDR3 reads CASSKSGQNTGELFF. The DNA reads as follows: TGTGCCAGCAGCAAGTCGGGACAAAACACCGGGGAGCTGTTTTTT.